These T cell receptor beta chains were read from a single sample in a study of cytomegalovirus exposure and HLA in healthy donors. Assay used: immunoSEQ multiplex PCR; TCRdb lists only in-frame clones, some missing. The table records 110,000 to 150,000 clones, almost 90% of them present only once. The sequenced sample was PBMCs. All receptors come from a woman aged 18 to 35 in good health and CMV-seropositive. CDR3s leave out the opening cysteine and the closing phenylalanine or tryptophan. Size tells how often a clone was seen (once, few, many) or the class of an expanded clone, and some rows leave it out.

j_call cdr3_length clone_size v_call cdr3_aa
TRBJ1-2 13 NA TRBV4-2 ASSQDLGAFYGYT
TRBJ1-6 15 NA TRBV18 ASSPPRSGSYNSPLH
TRBJ1-1 12 NA TRBV4-1 ASRGTLRNTEAF
TRBJ1-6 13 NA TRBV9 ASSGTRAGNSPLH
TRBJ1-5 16 NA TRBV28 ASSLRGRWGQRDQPQH
TRBJ2-3 13 NA TRBV4-1 ASSQTVSPADTQY
TRBJ2-2 11 NA TRBV29-1 SAEGANTGELF
TRBJ2-7 15 NA TRBV9 ASSVGMRTSGVFEQY
TRBJ2-5 12 NA TRBV5-1 ASSLTVLGETQY
TRBJ2-5 12 NA TRBV4-2 ASSLLGTGETQY
TRBJ2-1 13 NA TRBV7-9 ASSLRAGGYNEQF
TRBJ2-1 14 NA TRBV18 ASSPITQGKYNEQF
TRBJ1-5 13 few TRBV19 ASSITTGGRQPQH
TRBJ2-5 12 NA TRBV5-1 ASSLGSGQETQY
TRBJ2-5 11 NA TRBV7-3 ASSLRFEETQY
TRBJ1-2 10 NA TRBV6-1 ASSDRVVRCT